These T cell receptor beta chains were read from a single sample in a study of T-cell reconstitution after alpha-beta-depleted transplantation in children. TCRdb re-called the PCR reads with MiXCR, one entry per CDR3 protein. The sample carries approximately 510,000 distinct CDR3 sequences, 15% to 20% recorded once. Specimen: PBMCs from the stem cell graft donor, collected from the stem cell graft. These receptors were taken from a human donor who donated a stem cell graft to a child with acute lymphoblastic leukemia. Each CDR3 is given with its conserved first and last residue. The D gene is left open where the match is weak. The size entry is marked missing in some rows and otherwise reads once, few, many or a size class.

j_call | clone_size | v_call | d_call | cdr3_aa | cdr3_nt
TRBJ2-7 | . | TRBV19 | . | CASSISRGGSYEQYF | TGTGCCAGTAGTATATCTCGGGGTGGATCCTACGAGCAGTACTTC
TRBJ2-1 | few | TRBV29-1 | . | CSVEVRSYNEQFF | TGCAGCGTTGAAGTACGCTCCTACAATGAGCAGTTCTTC
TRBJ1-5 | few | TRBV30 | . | CAWSVWTSGVVGNQPQHF | TGTGCCTGGAGTGTATGGACCTCCGGGGTCGTCGGCAATCAGCCCCAGCATTTT
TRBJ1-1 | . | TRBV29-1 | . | CSVATGSTEAFF | TGCAGCGTTGCCACGGGGAGCACTGAAGCTTTCTTT
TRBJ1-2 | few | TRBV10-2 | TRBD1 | CASTPTGDYGYTF | TGTGCCAGCACGCCGACAGGGGACTATGGCTACACCTTC
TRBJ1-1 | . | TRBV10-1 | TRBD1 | CASSRGWNTEAFF | TGCGCCAGCAGCAGGGGGTGGAACACTGAAGCTTTCTTT
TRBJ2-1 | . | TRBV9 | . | CASSVGLGTNEQFF | TGTGCCAGCAGCGTAGGGCTAGGAACCAATGAGCAGTTCTTC
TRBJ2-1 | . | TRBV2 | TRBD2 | CASSEPGTSGRYYNEQFF | TGTGCCAGCAGCGAACCCGGGACTAGCGGGAGATACTACAATGAGCAGTTCTTC
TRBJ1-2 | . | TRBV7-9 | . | CASSDSGKGAYTF | TGTGCCAGCAGCGACTCAGGGAAAGGGGCCTACACCTTC
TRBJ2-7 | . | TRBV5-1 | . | CASSPPGYSYEQYF | TGCGCCAGCAGCCCCCCGGGATATTCCTACGAGCAGTACTTC
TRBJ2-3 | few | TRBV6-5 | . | CASSYSTGTSDTQYF | TGTGCCAGCAGTTACTCGACAGGCACCTCAGATACGCAGTATTTT
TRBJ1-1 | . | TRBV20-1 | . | CSALWGRTEAFF | TGCAGTGCATTATGGGGGAGGACTGAAGCTTTCTTT
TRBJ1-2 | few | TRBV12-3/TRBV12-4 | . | CASSLGSDGYTF | TGTGCCAGCAGTTTAGGTTCGGATGGCTACACCTTC
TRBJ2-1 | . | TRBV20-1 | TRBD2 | CSAQGTSGFYNEQFF | TGCAGTGCCCAAGGGACTAGCGGTTTTTACAATGAGCAGTTCTTC
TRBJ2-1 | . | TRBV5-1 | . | CASSFGESYNEQFF | TGCGCCAGCAGCTTCGGAGAGTCCTACAATGAGCAGTTCTTC
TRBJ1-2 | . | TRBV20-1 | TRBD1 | CSARDRQGRDYGYTF | TGCAGTGCTAGAGATCGACAGGGGAGAGACTATGGCTACACCTTC
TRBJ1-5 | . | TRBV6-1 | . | CASSPRANQPQHF | TGTGCCAGCAGTCCAAGGGCCAATCAGCCCCAGCATTTT
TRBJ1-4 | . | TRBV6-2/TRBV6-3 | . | CASRPGKVADWYTTNEKLFF | TGTGCCAGCAGACCAGGGAAGGTTGCCGACTGGTATACAACTAATGAAAAACTGTTTTTT
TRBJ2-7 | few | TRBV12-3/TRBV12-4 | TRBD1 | CASSLGRQGLHEQYF | TGTGCCAGCAGTTTAGGACGACAGGGGCTCCACGAGCAGTACTTC
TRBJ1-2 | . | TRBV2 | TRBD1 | CASSGQQGGYGYTF | TGTGCCAGCAGTGGGCAACAGGGGGGCTATGGCTACACCTTC
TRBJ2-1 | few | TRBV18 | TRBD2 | CASSPMGLAGNEQFF | TGTGCCAGCTCACCTATGGGACTAGCGGGCAATGAGCAGTTCTTC
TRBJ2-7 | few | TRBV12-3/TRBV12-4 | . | CASSSHLYEQYF | TGTGCCAGCAGTTCTCATCTCTACGAGCAGTACTTC
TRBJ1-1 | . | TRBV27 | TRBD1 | CASNVVPGGDSEAFF | TGTGCCAGCAACGTCGTCCCAGGGGGCGATTCTGAAGCTTTCTTT
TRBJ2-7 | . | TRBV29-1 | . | CSVVQDSYEQYF | TGCAGCGTTGTGCAGGACTCCTACGAGCAGTACTTC
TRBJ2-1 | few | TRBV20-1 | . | CSARDRRGPSYNEQFF | TGCAGTGCTAGAGACCGGAGGGGACCTTCCTACAATGAGCAGTTCTTC
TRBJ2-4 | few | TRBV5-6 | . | CASSFGRDRRIAKNIQYF | TGTGCCAGCAGCTTTGGTCGTGACAGGCGTATAGCCAAAAACATTCAGTACTTC
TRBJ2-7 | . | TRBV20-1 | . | CSARDRQGPDIEQYF | TGCAGTGCTAGAGATCGGCAGGGGCCAGACATCGAGCAGTACTTC
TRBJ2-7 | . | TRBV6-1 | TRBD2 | CASSEASGTSGEQYF | TGTGCCAGCAGTGAAGCATCAGGGACTAGCGGCGAGCAGTACTTC
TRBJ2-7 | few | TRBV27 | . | CASSFPGRPYEQYF | TGTGCCAGCAGTTTTCCGGGACGGCCCTACGAGCAGTACTTC
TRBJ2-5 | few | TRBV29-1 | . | CSVEINGSSETQYF | TGCAGCGTTGAAATAAATGGGAGTTCGGAGACCCAGTACTTC
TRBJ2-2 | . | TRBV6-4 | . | CASSDSTGYGELFF | TGTGCCAGCAGTGACTCGACAGGTTACGGGGAGCTGTTTTTT
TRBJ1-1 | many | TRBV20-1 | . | CSAREGATLNTEAFF | TGCAGTGCTAGAGAGGGGGCGACATTGAACACTGAAGCTTTCTTT
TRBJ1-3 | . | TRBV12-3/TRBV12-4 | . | CASSLREAESSGNTIYF | TGTGCCAGCAGTTTAAGGGAGGCGGAGAGCTCTGGAAACACCATATATTTT
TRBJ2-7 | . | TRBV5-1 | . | CASSLGTAVEQYF | TGCGCCAGCAGCTTGGGGACCGCCGTGGAGCAGTACTTC
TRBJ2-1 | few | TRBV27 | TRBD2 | CASSTAFGLAANEQFF | TGTGCCAGCAGTACCGCCTTCGGTCTAGCGGCCAATGAGCAGTTCTTC
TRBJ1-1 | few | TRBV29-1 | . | CSVLRPNTEAFF | TGCAGCGTTCTGAGGCCGAACACTGAAGCTTTCTTT
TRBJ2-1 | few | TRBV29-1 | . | CSVVGRPGSYNEQFF | TGCAGCGTTGTGGGGCGGCCCGGCTCCTACAATGAGCAGTTCTTC